Below, one T cell receptor (beta chain) is given with its context. What it binds is not known. Repertoires were generated with immunoSEQ multiplex PCR, while TCRdb's copy carries only in-frame clones and drops some. The sample holds about 2.4 million clones, 85% to 95% seen once. These data come from a study of shared clonotypes between healthy human individuals. Study-wide results and caveats: Naive subsets usually exceeded memory subsets in estimated richness.

This sequence originates from a man aged 18-30 years in good health. The sample taken for sequencing was naive CD4+ T cells sorted from blood. Documented subset: CD45RA+ positively selected.

CDR3 nucleotides: TGTGCCAGCAGCCAAAACCTCGGGGGGCCGGCAGAGACCCAGTACTTC. Residues: CASSQNLGGPAETQYF. The chain combines TRBV14 with TRBJ2-5; a weak D match, TRBD2 (7 bases). Germline V gives CDR1 SGHDN, CDR2 FVKESK. Deletions cut 2 bases from V and 4 bases from J, with 17 bases between. The CDR3 length is 16 residues.